This TCR beta chain was obtained from a study of T cell changes during pregnancy in multiple sclerosis. The CDR3 is 14 amino acids. Germline V gene lookup returns CDR1 ENHRY and CDR2 SYGVKD. Trimming cost V 4 bases and J 8 bases, with 15 bases left between them. Produced via immunoSEQ multiplex PCR; TCRdb's table is partial and in-frame only. The table records fewer than 20,000 clones, roughly 84% of them present only once. This chain joins TRBV10-3 and TRBJ2-1, with D possibly matching TRBD1 (6 bases). This clonotype was sampled from a female donor with multiple sclerosis, enrolled in a pregnancy study. The sample here was CD8+ T cells from peripheral blood mononuclear cells, taken after pregnancy. The CDR3 nucleotides read TGTGCCATCAGTGCTGGGGGCCCGACAGATGAGCAGTTCTTC. Amino acid sequence: CAISAGGPTDEQFF.